The next 30 T cell receptor beta chains were all read from a single sample in a study of T cell responses to AZD1222 COVID-19 vaccine. Assay used: immunoSEQ multiplex PCR; TCRdb lists only in-frame clones, some missing. The sample has approximately 100,000 clones; 80% to 95% are singletons. This specimen consisted of peripheral blood, obtained on day 0 of AZD1222 vaccination. The receptor set was obtained from an adult in good health.

This chain joins TRBV12-3 or TRBV12-4 and TRBJ2-7, with a tentative D call TRBD1 (6 bases). The CDR3 spans 11 residues. Trimming took off 6 bases at V and 6 bases at J, with 9 bases between the two ends. The CDR3, as DNA: TGTGCCAGCAGCACAGGGCCCGAGCAGTACTTC. Its translation: CASSTGPEQYF.

The CDR3 is CASSVGLNRGETQYF. CDR3 sequence (DNA): TGTGCCAGCAGCGTAGGCCTGAACAGGGGTGAGACCCAGTACTTC. This chain uses TRBV9 with TRBJ2-5; 7 bases fit TRBD1. The germline V gene has CDR1 SGDLS and CDR2 YYNGEE. With 0 bases clipped from V and 5 bases from J, the junction kept 7 bases outside the gene matches. The CDR3 loop spans 15 amino acids.

This clone has a single count. The chain links TRBV6-5 to TRBJ1-3; D gene unclear. This CDR3 is 14 amino acids long. V lost 7 bases and J 4 bases, leaving 14 bases between the germline ends. The germline CDR1 and CDR2 sequences are MNHEY and SVGAGI. CDR3 coding DNA: TGTGCCAGCACCTCCGTGCTGAGGGGAAACACCATATATTTT. Translation gives CASTSVLRGNTIYF.

The chain joins TRBV19 to TRBJ1-2; D may be TRBD1 (5 bases). Germline assignment: CDR1 LNHDA and CDR2 SQIVND (reference sequence). The V gene lost 2 bases and the J gene lost 3 bases, with 13 bases spanning the gap. CDR3 size: 15 residues. The CDR3 sequence: CASSIRPGMDYGYTF. Here the CDR3 DNA reads TGTGCCAGTAGTATACGCCCAGGGATGGACTATGGCTACACCTTC.

The chain recombines TRBV6-6 with TRBJ2-7; 8 positions match TRBD2. V was clipped by 5 bases and J by 0 bases; unmatched bases: 21. CDR1 and CDR2 from the germline V gene are MNHNY and SVGAGI (reference sequence). The CDR3 contains 20 residues. CDR3 coding DNA: TGTGCCAGCAGTCAGACGGGCCAGGGACTAGGGGGAAGGGGCTCCTACGAGCAGTACTTC. It translates to CASSQTGQGLGGRGSYEQYF.

The chain uses TRBV3-1 (or the pseudogene TRBV3-2) and TRBJ2-2; the match to TRBD1 covers 12 bases. Germline trimming cut 3 bases from V and 2 bases from J; bases unmatched to any gene: 13. Germline V gives CDR1 LGHDT, CDR2 YNNKEL (reference sequence). CDR3 length: 20 residues. The CDR3 DNA is TGTGCCAGCAGCCATACCCGGGGGACAGGGGGCTCCGGCAACACCGGGGAGCTGTTTTTT. Amino acid sequence: CASSHTRGTGGSGNTGELFF.

The gene calls are TRBV5-6 and TRBJ1-2; D gene uncertain. The germline V gene has CDR1 SGHDT and CDR2 YYEEEE. CDR3 length: 14 residues. The V and J ends lost 0 bases and 4 bases respectively, with 10 bases between them. In DNA form, the CDR3 reads TGTGCCAGCAGCTTGGGTGGTCAGACCTATGGCTACACCTTC. Its protein is CASSLGGQTYGYTF. The whole variable domain, filled in from reference TRBV5-6 and TRBJ1-2, reads DAGVTQSPTHLIKTRGQQVTLRCSPKSGHDTVSWYQQALGQGPQFIFQYYEEEERQRGNFPDRFSGHQFPNYSSELNVNALLLGDSALYLCASSLGGQTYGYTFGSGTRLTVV.

The chain couples TRBV5-1 to TRBJ2-3; 14 bases are shared with TRBD2. The CDR3 is 17 amino acids. In germline, CDR1 is SGHRS, CDR2 YFSETQ. V was clipped by 3 bases and J by 1 base; unmatched bases: 4. The DNA of the CDR3 is TGCGCCAGCAGCTCGGGACTAGCGGGAGCGGGCACAGATACGCAGTATTTT. Amino acids: CASSSGLAGAGTDTQYF.

The chain uses TRBV19 and TRBJ1-5; TRBD1 aligns across 9 bases. The CDR3 is 15 amino acids. After removal of 4 bases from V and 6 bases from J, the junction contained 7 bases not matched to a gene. The germline V gene has CDR1 LNHDA and CDR2 SQIVND (reference sequence). Here the CDR3 reads CASSTPGQGTQPQHF. Written as DNA, the CDR3 is TGTGCCAGTAGTACGCCGGGACAGGGAACTCAGCCCCAGCATTTT.

V gene TRBV19 combines with J gene TRBJ1-5, with D uncertain. Per germline, CDR1 LNHDA and CDR2 SQIVND (reference sequence). Trimming cost V 5 bases and J 7 bases, with 12 bases left between them. The CDR3 is 13 amino acids. In DNA, the CDR3 is TGTGCCAGTAGTCAAGGGCGGGAACAGCCCCAGCATTTT. Translation: CASSQGREQPQHF.

The rearrangement joins TRBV5-1 to TRBJ2-5; 9 bases align to TRBD2. CDR3 length: 15 residues. The junction had 4 bases not matched to a gene; V was cut back by 2 bases and J by 2 bases. Germline-derived CDR1 and CDR2 are SGHRS and YFSETQ. CDR3 region: CASSFSGSRQETQYF. The CDR3 coding sequence is TGCGCCAGCAGCTTTAGCGGGAGTCGGCAAGAGACCCAGTACTTC.

The chain uses TRBV7-9 and TRBJ1-1, with D maybe TRBD1 (6 bases). The CDR3 loop spans 15 amino acids. V was clipped by 1 base and J by 8 bases, with 17 bases between them. Looked up from germline, CDR1 is SEHNR and CDR2 is FQNEAQ (reference sequence). The CDR3 DNA reads as TGTGCCAGCAGCTTAGGAGCAGGGGAACTAGAAGAAGCTTTCTTT. Amino acid sequence: CASSLGAGELEEAFF.

The chain employs TRBV4-1 and TRBJ2-3; TRBD1 agrees at 8 bases. The ends lost 3 bases at V and 3 bases at J; junction bases unmatched: 2. Germline assignment: CDR1 MGHRA and CDR2 YSYEKL. This CDR3 has 14 amino acids. CDR3: CASSQGQETDTQYF. For the CDR3, the DNA is TGCGCCAGCAGCCAGGGACAGGAAACAGATACGCAGTATTTT.

The gene calls are TRBV6-5 and TRBJ2-7, with D possibly matching TRBD1 (5 bases). The length of the CDR3 is 11 residues. Germline V gives CDR1 MNHEY, CDR2 SVGAGI. Trimming pared 7 bases from V and 3 bases from J, leaving 7 bases between. CDR3 protein: CASTDIYEQYF. CDR3 nucleotides: TGTGCCAGCACGGACATCTACGAGCAGTACTTC.

J is TRBJ2-6 and V is TRBV19; D is unclear. The CDR3 consists of 16 residues. CDR1 and CDR2 from the germline V gene are LNHDA and SQIVND (reference sequence). The V and J ends lost 4 bases and 4 bases respectively, with 14 bases between them. CDR3 region: CASSTTSSSGANVLTF. The DNA for the CDR3 is TGTGCCAGTAGTACAACAAGCTCCTCCGGGGCCAACGTCCTGACTTTC.

This sequence joins TRBV7-3 and TRBJ1-6, with D maybe TRBD1 (5 bases). Trimming took off 4 bases at V and 6 bases at J, with 13 bases between the two ends. Germline V gene data show CDR1 as SGHTA and CDR2 as FQGTGA. The CDR3 loop spans 15 amino acids. The CDR3 nucleotides are TGTGCCAGCAGCTACCGGGGGTTTGGTAATTCACCCCTCCACTTT. This translates into CASSYRGFGNSPLHF. Variable domain in full (rest from reference TRBV7-3 and TRBJ1-6): GAGVSQTPSNKVTEKGKYVELRCDPISGHTALYWYRQSLGQGPEFLIYFQGTGAADDSGLPNDRFFAVRPEGSVSTLKIQRTERGDSAVYLCASSYRGFGNSPLHFGNGTRLTVT.

The rearrangement uses TRBV18 and TRBJ2-1; D call uncertain. The CDR3 spans 13 residues. Trimming shortened V by 1 base and J by 5 bases, and 6 bases separated the two germline ends. Per germline, CDR1 KGHSH and CDR2 LQKENI. CDR3 DNA: TGTGCCAGCTCACCACGCGCTGACAATGAGCAGTTCTTC. Its translation: CASSPRADNEQFF.

The chain has TRBV20-1 and TRBJ2-7; D possibly matches TRBD1 or TRBD2 (5 bases each). CDR3 length: 13 residues. Germline loops: CDR1 DFQATT, CDR2 SNEGSKA (reference sequence). The V and J ends lost 3 bases and 5 bases respectively, with 14 bases between them. This chain's CDR3 is CSASGGYKNEQYF. The CDR3 nucleotides are TGCAGTGCTAGTGGGGGATATAAAAACGAGCAGTACTTC.

V usage is TRBV24-1 and J usage is TRBJ1-5; D perhaps matches TRBD1 (5 bases). Trimming took 4 bases from V and 2 from J, leaving 17 bases between them. This CDR3 spans 17 amino acids. Germline CDR1 reads KGHDR; CDR2 reads SFDVKD. The CDR3: CATSDQSRGLGNQPQHF. The CDR3 DNA reads TGTGCCACCAGTGACCAGAGCCGGGGCTTAGGCAATCAGCCCCAGCATTTT.

The rearrangement uses TRBV19 and TRBJ1-1; D is unresolved. The CDR3 runs 17 residues. The V and J ends lost 0 bases and 5 bases respectively, with 19 bases between them. Looked up from germline, CDR1 is LNHDA and CDR2 is SQIVND (reference sequence). The CDR3 DNA reads as TGTGCCAGTAGTATAGATCAGGCGGCCCCTCGGGGAACTGAAGCTTTCTTT. It encodes CASSIDQAAPRGTEAFF.

The chain employs TRBV7-2 and TRBJ2-7; D unresolved. The CDR3 is made up of 14 amino acids. Germline V CDR1 and CDR2: SGHTA, FQGNSA. V was pared by 1 base and J by 2 bases, with 9 bases between. In nucleotides, the CDR3 is TGTGCCAGCAGCTTAGGACGGACCACCTACGAGCAGTACTTC. Protein: CASSLGRTTYEQYF.

The gene calls are TRBV11-2 and TRBJ2-5; perhaps D is TRBD1 or TRBD2 (5 bases each). CDR1 and CDR2 (germline): SGHAT, FQNNGV. This CDR3 region has 18 residues. V gave up 0 bases and J gave up 7 bases, with 24 bases separating them. The DNA for the CDR3 is TGTGCCAGCAGCTTAGATCGAGGGGCCGGGACGGAAATGGGGACCCAGTACTTC. Its protein is CASSLDRGAGTEMGTQYF.

The J gene is TRBJ2-7, the V gene TRBV7-9, with a tentative D call TRBD2 (5 bases). Germline V gene lookup returns CDR1 SEHNR and CDR2 FQNEAQ (reference sequence). There are 15 residues in the CDR3. V was shortened by 1 base and J by 2 bases, with 12 bases between the two germline ends. In DNA, the CDR3 is TGTGCCAGCAGCTTAGGTCTTGGAGGAACCTACGAGCAGTACTTC. It codes for CASSLGLGGTYEQYF.

The V call is TRBV19, the J call TRBJ2-5; TRBD1 matches 10 bases. From germline, CDR1 is LNHDA and CDR2 SQIVND (reference sequence). The V segment lost 5 bases and the J segment 5 bases; nucleotides outside the gene matches: 8. The CDR3 contains 15 residues. DNA of the CDR3: TGTGCCAGTAGTCCCCCAGGACAGGGGGTCGAGACCCAGTACTTC. As protein: CASSPPGQGVETQYF.

This clone was observed a single time. The gene calls are TRBV28 and TRBJ2-1; the match to TRBD2 covers 7 bases. V dropped 0 bases and J dropped 0; count of bases not matched to a gene: 2. CDR3 length equals 16 residues. Germline assignment: CDR1 MDHEN and CDR2 SYDVKM. The CDR3 DNA sequence: TGTGCCAGCAGTTTATGGCGCGGGAGCTCCTACAATGAGCAGTTCTTC. As protein: CASSLWRGSSYNEQFF.

This chain uses TRBV27 with TRBJ2-2; 7 bases are a match to TRBD2. V was clipped by 7 bases and J by 4 bases; unmatched bases: 6. CDR3 length equals 14 residues. Germline V CDR1 and CDR2: MNHEY, SMNVEV (reference sequence). This CDR3 reads CASTTSAATGELFF. CDR3 sequence (DNA): TGTGCCAGCACAACTAGCGCGGCCACCGGGGAGCTGTTTTTT.

V and J are TRBV2 and TRBJ2-7; TRBD2 agrees at 13 bases. Trimming cost V 6 bases and J 7 bases; bases outside gene matches: 9. This CDR3 contains 15 residues. In germline, CDR1 is SNHLY, CDR2 FYNNEI. The CDR3 sequence: CASSPTSGRATEQYF. The CDR3 nucleotides read TGTGCCAGCAGCCCTACTAGCGGGAGGGCGACTGAGCAGTACTTC.

The V and J genes are TRBV4-3 and TRBJ1-3; D is unclear. V was pared by 0 bases and J by 0 bases, with 9 bases between. This CDR3 has 16 residues. CDR1 and CDR2 from the germline V gene are LGHNA and YSLEER. Here the CDR3 DNA reads TGCGCCAGCAGCCAAGATCGCGCCTACTCTGGAAACACCATATATTTT. This translates into CASSQDRAYSGNTIYF.

The chain joins TRBV29-1 to TRBJ1-2; D gene ambiguous. Germline-derived CDR1 and CDR2 are SQVTM and ANQGSEA. This CDR3 has 14 amino acids. Trimming took 3 bases from V and 2 from J, leaving 13 bases between them. CDR3 DNA sequence: TGCAGCGTTGACGCTCGGACGCGGAACTATGGCTACACCTTC. The encoded protein is CSVDARTRNYGYTF.

The chain carries TRBV5-1 and TRBJ1-1; D unresolved. Germline CDR1 and CDR2: SGHRS and YFSETQ. V lost 0 bases, J lost 2 bases, and 14 bases lay in between. This CDR3 has 16 amino acids. This CDR3 reads CASSLEGSPENTEAFF. CDR3 DNA sequence: TGCGCCAGCAGCTTGGAAGGGTCCCCAGAAAACACTGAAGCTTTCTTT.